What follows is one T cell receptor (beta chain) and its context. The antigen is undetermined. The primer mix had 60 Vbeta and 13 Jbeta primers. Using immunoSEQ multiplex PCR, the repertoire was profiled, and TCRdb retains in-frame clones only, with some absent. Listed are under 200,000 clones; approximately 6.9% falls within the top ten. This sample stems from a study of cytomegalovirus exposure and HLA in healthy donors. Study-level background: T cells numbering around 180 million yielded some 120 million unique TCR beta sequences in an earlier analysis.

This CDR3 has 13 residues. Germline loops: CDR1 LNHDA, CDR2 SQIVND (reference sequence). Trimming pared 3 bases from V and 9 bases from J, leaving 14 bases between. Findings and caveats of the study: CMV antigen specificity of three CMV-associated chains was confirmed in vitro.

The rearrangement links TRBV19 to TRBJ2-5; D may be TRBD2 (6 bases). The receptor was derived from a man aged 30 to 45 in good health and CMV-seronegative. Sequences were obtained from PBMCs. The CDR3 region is CASSIRVAVAQYF. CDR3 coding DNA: TGTGCCAGTAGTATCCGGGTAGCGGTGGCCCAGTACTTC.